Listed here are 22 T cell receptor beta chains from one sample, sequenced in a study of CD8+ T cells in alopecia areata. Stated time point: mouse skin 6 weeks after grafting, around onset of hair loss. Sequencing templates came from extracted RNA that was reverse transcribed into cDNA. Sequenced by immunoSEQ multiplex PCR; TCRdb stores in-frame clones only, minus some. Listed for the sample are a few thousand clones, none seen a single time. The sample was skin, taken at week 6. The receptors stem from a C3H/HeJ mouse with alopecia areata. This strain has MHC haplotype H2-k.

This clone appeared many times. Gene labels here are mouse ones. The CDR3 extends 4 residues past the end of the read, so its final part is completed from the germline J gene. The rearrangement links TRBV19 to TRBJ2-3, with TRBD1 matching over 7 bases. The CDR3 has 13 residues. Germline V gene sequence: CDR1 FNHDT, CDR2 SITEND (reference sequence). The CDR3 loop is CASRKTGEETLYF. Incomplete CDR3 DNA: TGTGCCAGCAGAAAAACAGGGGAAGAA.

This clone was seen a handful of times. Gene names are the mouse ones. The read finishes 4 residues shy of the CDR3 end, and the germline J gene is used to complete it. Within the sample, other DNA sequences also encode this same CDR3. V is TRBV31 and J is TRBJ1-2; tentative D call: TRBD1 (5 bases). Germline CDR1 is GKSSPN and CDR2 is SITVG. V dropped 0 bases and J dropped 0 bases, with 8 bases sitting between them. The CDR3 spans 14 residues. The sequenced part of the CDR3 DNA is TGTGCCTGGAGTCTAGACAGAGCAAACTCC. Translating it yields CAWSLDRANS. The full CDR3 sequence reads CAWSLDRANSDYTF. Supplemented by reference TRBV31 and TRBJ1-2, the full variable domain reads AQTIHQWPVAEIKAVGSPLSLGCTIKGKSSPNLYWYWQATGGTLQQLFYSITVGQVESVVQLNLSASRPKDDQFILSTEKLLLSHSGFYLCAWSLDRANSDYTFGSGTRLLVI.

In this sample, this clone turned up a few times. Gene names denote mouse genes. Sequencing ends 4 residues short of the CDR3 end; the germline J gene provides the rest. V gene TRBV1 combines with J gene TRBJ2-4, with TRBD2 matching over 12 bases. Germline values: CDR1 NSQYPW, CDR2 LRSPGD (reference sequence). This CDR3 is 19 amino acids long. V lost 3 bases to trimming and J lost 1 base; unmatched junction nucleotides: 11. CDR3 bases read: TGCACCTGCAGTGCCCCCCGACTGGGGGGGCGAGGGGGTCAAAAC. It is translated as CTCSAPRLGGRGGQN. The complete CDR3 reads CTCSAPRLGGRGGQNTLYF.

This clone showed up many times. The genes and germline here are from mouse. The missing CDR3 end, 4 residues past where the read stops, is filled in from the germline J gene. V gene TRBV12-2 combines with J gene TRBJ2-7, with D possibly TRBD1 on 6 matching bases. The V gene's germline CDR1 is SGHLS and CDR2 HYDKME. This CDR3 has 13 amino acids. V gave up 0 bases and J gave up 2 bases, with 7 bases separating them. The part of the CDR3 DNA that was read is TGTGCCAGCTCTCTCGGGACAACCTAT. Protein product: CASSLGTTY. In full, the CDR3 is CASSLGTTYEQYF.

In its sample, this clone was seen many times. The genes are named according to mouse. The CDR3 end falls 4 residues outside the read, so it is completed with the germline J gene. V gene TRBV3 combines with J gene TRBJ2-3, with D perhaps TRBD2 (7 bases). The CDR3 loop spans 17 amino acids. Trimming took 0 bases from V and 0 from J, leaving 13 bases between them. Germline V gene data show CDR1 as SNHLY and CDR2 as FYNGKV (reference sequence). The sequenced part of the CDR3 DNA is TGTGCCAGCAGCTTAGCGCGAGGGGGGGGTAGTGCAGAA. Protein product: CASSLARGGGSAE. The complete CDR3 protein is CASSLARGGGSAETLYF.

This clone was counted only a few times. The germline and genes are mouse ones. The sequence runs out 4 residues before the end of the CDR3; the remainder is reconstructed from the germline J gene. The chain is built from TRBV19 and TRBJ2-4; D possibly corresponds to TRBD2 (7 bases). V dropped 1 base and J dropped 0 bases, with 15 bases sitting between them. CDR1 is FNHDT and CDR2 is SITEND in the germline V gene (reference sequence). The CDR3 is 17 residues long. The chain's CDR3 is CASSISSLGASQNTLYF. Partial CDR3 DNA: TGTGCCAGCAGTATAAGCTCCCTGGGGGCTAGTCAAAAC. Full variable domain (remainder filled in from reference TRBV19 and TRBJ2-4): GGIITQTPKFLIGQEGQKLTLKCQQNFNHDTMYWYRQDSGKGLRLIYYSITENDLQKGDLSEGYDASREKKSSFSLTVTSAQKNEMAVFLCASSISSLGASQNTLYFGAGTRLSVL.

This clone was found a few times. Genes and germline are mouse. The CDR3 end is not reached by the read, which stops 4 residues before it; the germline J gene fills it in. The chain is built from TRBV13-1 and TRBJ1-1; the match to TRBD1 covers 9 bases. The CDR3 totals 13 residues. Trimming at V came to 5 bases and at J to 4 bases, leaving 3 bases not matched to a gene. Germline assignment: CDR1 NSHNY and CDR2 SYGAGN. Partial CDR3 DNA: TGTGCCAGCAGGGACAGGGGTGGCACA. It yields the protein CASRDRGGT. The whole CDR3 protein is CASRDRGGTEVFF.

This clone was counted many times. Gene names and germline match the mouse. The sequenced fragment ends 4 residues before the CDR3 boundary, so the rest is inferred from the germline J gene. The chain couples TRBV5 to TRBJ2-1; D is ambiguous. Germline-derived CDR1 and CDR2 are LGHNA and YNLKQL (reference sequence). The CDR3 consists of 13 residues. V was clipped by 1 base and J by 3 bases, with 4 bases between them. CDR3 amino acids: CASSQGLYAEQFF. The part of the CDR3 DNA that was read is TGTGCCAGCAGCCAAGGACTCTATGCT.

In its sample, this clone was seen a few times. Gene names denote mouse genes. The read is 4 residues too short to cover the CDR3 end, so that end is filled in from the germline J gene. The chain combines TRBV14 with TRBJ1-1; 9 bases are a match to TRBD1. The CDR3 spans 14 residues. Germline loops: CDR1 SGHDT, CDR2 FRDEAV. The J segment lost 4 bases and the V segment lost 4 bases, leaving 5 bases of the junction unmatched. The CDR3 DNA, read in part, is TGTGCCAGCAGTCAACAGGGGGCAGGCACA. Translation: CASSQQGAGT. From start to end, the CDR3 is CASSQQGAGTEVFF.

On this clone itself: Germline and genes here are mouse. The CDR3 here is CTCSAEGNSQNTLYF. CDR3 DNA, as far as it was read: TGCACCTGCAGTGCAGAGGGGAATAGTCAAAAC. The chain links TRBV1 to TRBJ2-4; no reliable D call. The read stops 4 residues short of the end of the CDR3; the missing end is completed from the germline J gene. The length of the CDR3 is 15 residues. The germline V and J ends were trimmed by 0 bases and 0 bases, with 7 bases remaining between them. In germline, CDR1 is NSQYPW, CDR2 LRSPGD (reference sequence).

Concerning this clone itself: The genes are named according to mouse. This CDR3 is CASGGTGGTYEQYF. CDR3 DNA (partial): TGTGCCAGCGGTGGGACTGGGGGAACCTAT. The V call is TRBV13-2, the J call TRBJ2-7; 10 bases are a match to TRBD2. The CDR3 end lies 4 residues beyond the end of the read and is filled in from the germline J gene. V trimming: 3 bases; J trimming: 2 bases; junction bases outside the gene matches: 2. Per the germline V gene, CDR1 is NNHNN and CDR2 is SYGAGS (reference sequence). The CDR3 covers 14 residues.

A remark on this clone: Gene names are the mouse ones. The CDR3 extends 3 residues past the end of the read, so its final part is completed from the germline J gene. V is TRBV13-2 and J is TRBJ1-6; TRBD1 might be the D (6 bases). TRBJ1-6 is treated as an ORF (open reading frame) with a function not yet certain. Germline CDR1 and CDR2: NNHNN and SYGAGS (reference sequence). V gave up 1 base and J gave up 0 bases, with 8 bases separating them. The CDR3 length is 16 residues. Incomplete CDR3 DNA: TGTGCCAGCGGTGATTACAGGGATTCCTATAATTCGCCC. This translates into CASGDYRDSYNSP. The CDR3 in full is CASGDYRDSYNSPLYF.

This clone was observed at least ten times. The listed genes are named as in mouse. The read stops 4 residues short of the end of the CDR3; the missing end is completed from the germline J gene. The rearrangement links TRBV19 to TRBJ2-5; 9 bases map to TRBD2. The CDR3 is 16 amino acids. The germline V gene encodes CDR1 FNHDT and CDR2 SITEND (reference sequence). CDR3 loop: CASSILGDWAKDTQYF. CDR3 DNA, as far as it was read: TGTGCCAGCAGTATCCTCGGGGACTGGGCTAAAGAC.

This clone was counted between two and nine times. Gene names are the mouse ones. Incomplete CDR3 DNA: TGTGCCAGCAGTTGGGACAAAAAAGAC. Translated: CASSWDKKD. The full CDR3 protein reads CASSWDKKDTQYF. The V gene is TRBV14, the J gene TRBJ2-5; possibly TRBD1 for D (6 bases). The read ends 4 residues shy of where the CDR3 ends; the end is completed using the germline J gene. The V gene's germline CDR1 is SGHDT and CDR2 FRDEAV. The CDR3 runs to 13 residues.

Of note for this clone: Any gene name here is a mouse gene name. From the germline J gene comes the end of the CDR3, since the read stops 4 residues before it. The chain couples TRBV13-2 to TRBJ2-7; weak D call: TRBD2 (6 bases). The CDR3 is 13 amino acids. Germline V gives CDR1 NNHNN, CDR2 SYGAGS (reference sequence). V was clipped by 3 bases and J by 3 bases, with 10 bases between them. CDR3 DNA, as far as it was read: TGTGCCAGCGGTGGGCTGGGGCACTAT. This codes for CASGGLGHY. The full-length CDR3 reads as CASGGLGHYEQYF.

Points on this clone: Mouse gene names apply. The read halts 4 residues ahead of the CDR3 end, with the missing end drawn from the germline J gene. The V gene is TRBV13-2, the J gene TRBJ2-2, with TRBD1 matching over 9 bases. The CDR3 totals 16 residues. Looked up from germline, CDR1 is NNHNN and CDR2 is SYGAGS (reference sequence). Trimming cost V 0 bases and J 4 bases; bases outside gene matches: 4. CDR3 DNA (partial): TGTGCCAGCGGTGATGACAGGGGGCGACGCACCGGG. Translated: CASGDDRGRRTG. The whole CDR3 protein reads CASGDDRGRRTGQLYF.

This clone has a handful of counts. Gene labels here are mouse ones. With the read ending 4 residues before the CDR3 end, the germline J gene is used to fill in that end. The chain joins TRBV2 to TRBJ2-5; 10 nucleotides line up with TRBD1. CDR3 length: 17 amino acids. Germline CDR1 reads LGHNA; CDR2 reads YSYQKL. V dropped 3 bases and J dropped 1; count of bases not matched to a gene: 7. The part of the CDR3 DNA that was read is TGTGCCAGCAGCCATGACAGGGGGCGCGGGGACCAAGAC. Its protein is CASSHDRGRGDQD. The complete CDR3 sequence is CASSHDRGRGDQDTQYF. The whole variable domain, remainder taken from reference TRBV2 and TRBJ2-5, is DPKIIQKPKYLVAVTGSEKILICEQYLGHNAMYWYRQSAKKPLEFMFSYSYQKLMDNQTASSRFQPQSSKKNHLDLQITALKPDDSATYFCASSHDRGRGDQDTQYFGPGTRLLVL.

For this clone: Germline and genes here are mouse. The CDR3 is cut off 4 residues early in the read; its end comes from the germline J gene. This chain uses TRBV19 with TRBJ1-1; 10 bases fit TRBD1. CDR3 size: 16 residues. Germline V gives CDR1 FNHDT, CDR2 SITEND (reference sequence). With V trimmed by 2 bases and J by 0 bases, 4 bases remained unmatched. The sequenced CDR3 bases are TGTGCCAGCAGTATGGTGGACAGGGGGGAGAACACA. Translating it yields CASSMVDRGENT. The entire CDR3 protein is CASSMVDRGENTEVFF.

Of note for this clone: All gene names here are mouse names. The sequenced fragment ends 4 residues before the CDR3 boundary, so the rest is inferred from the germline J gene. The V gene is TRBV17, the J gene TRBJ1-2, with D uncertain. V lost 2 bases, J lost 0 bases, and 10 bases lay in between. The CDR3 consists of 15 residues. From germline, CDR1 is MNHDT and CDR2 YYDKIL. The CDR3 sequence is CASSRRHTANSDYTF. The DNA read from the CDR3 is TGTGCTAGCAGTAGACGGCACACTGCAAACTCC.

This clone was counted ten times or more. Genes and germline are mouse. CDR3 sequence reads: CASSGTGGAEQFF. The DNA read from the CDR3 is TGTGCCAGCAGTGGGACTGGGGGTGCT. The V call is TRBV14, the J call TRBJ2-1, with 11 bases aligning to TRBD2. The read falls 4 residues short of the CDR3 end, and the missing part is taken from the germline J gene. CDR3 length equals 13 residues. V was pared by 4 bases and J by 6 bases, with 0 bases of the junction left unmatched. Germline CDR1 and CDR2: SGHDT and FRDEAV.

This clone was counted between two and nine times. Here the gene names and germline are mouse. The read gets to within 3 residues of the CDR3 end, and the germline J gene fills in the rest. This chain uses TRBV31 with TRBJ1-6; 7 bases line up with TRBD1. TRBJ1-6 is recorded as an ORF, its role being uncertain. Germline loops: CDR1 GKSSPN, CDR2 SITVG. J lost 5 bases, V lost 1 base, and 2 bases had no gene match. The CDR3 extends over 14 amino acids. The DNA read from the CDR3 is TGTGCCTGGAGTCGGGACAGAAATAATTCGCCC. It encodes CAWSRDRNNSP. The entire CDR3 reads CAWSRDRNNSPLYF.

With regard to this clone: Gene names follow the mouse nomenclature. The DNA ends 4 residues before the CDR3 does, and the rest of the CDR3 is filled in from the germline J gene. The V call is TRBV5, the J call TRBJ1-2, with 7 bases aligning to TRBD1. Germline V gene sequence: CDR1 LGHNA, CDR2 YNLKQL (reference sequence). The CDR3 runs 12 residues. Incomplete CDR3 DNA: TGTGCCAGCAGCCAGACAGGGTCC. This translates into CASSQTGS. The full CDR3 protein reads CASSQTGSDYTF.